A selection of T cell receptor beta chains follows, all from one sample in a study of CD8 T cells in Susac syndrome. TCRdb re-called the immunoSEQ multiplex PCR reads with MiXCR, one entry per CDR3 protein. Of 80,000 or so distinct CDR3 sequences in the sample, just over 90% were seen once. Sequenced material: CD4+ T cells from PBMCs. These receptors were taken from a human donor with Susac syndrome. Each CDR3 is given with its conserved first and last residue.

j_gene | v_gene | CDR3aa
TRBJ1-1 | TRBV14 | CASSRASQGARAEAFF
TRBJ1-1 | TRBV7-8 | CASSLDTGRIEAFF
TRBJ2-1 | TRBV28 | CASRPGLAFNEQFF
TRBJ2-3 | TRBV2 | CASSGRPQDTQYF
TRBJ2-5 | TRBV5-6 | CASSWLGQGYQETQYF
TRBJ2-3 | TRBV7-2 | CASSANRDPTDTQYF
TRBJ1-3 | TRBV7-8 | CASSLARIGTSGNTIYF
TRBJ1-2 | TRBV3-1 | CASSQVGRADDTF
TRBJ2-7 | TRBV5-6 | CASSLGSSGGSEQYF
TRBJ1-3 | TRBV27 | CASSTRGTGNTIYF
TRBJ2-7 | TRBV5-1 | CASSLPLAGVGDEQYF
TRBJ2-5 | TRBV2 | CASSYRGRETQYF
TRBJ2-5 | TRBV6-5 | CASRPRLAWEETQYF
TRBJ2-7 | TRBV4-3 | CASSQVWQGAWEQYF
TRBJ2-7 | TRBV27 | CASSSPNIYEQYF
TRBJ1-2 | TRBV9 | CASSGDTAAKTF
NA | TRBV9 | CASSPMGRTQFF
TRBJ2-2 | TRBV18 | CASSPRQRELVGELFF
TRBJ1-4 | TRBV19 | CASTEDEKLFF
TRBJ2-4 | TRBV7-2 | CASSPGGLAKNIQYF
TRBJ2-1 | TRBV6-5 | CASRGPNEQFF
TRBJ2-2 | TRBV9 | CASSPDSRNTGELFF
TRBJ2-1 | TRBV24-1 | CAASGREFAFYNEQFF
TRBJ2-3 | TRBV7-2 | CASSPLIDTQYF
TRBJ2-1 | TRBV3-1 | CASSQVSSPPYNEQFF
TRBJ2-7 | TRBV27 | CASSSLYEQYF